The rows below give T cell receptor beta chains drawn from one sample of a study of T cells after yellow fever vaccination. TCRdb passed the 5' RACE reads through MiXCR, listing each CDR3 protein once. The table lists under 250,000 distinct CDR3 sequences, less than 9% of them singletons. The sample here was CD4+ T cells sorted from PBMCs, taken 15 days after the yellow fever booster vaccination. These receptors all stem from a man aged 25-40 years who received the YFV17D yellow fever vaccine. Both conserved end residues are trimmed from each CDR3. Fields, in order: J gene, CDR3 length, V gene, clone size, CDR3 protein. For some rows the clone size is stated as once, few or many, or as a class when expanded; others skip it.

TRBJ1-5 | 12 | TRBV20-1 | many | SAREGDRNQPQH
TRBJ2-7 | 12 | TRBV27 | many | ASSRDSSSYEQY
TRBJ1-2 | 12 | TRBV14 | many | ASSQDGSFYGYT
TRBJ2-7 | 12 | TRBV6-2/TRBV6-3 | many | ASSSPLGSYEQY
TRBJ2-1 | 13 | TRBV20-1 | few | SPPRPSGRVTEQF
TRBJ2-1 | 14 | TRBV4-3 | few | ASSQEERASGSEQF
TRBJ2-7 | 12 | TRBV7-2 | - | ASSSTVGGVEQY
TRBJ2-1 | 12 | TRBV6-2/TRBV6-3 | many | ASSLSPSYNEQF
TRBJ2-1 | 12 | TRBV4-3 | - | ASSQRGFENEQF
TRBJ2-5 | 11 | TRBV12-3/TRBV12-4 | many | ASSRGDQETQY
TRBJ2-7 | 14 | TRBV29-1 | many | SVKNRDSSSRYEQY
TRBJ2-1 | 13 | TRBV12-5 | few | ASGSGQGIWDEQF
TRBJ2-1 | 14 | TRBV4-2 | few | ASSQATIAGGNEQF
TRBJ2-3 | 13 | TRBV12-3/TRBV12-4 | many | ASKEGPTSTDTQY
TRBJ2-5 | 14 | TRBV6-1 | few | ASSDSKTGGQETQY
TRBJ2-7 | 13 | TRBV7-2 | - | ASSAFSTSSYEQY
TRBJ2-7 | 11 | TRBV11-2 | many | ASSPGHRFEQY
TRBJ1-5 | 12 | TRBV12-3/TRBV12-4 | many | ASSLVAGNQPQH
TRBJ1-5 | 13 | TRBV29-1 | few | SRPGGGQKNQPQH
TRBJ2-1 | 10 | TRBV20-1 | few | SAPYSYNEQF
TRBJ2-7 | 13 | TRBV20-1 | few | SARDPASGMGEQY
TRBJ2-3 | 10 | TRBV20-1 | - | SALDGRDTQY
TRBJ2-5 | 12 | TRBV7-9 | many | ASSLVGGQETQY
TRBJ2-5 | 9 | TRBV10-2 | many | ASGPLGTQY
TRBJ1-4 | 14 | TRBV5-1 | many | ASSEMAKAKGEKLF
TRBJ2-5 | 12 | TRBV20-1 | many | SARDSRRGETQY
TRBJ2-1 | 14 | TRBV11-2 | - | ASSLKRGDRKNEQF
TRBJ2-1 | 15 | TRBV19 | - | ASSESLKTVLAGEQF
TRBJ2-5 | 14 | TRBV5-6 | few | ASSLAPGRAQETQY
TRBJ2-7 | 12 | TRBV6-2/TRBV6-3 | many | ASSYGRALGEQY
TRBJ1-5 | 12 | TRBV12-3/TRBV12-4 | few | ASTFPGINQPQH
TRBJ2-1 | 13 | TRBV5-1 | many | ASSLTLLESNEQF
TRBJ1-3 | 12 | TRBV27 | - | ASSSPGHLGTIY
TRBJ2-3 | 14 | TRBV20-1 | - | SATRSLAGAGDTQY
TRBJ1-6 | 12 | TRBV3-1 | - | ASSRTPQDSPLH
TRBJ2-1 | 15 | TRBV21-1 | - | ASSFGNLKACYNEQF
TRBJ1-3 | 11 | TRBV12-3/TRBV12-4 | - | ASSVGGGNTIY
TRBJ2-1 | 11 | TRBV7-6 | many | ASSPRSGGEQF
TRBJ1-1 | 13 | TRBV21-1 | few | ASSKARPGGTEAF
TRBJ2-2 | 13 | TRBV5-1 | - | ASSLGDRTSGELF
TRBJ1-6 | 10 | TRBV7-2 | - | ASSFLAAPLH
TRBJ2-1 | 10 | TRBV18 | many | ASSPKMGEQF
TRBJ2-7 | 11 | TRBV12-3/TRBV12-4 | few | ASSSQGVWEQY
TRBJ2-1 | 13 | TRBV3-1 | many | ASSPTSGSYNEQF
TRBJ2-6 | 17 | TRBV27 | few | ASSLDRSGGVSGANVLT
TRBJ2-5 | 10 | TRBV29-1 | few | SVLYPQETQY
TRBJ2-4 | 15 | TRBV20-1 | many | SARATSGRAQENIQY
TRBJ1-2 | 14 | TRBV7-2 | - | ASSLAIRVEGYGYT
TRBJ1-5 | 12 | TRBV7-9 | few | ASSWGNSNQPQH
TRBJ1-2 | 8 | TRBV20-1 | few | SARVRGYT
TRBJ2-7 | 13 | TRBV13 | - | ASSLGPRGYYEQY
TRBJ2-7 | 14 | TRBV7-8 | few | ASSLGVKQRIYEQY
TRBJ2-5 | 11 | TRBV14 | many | ASSQGLQETQY
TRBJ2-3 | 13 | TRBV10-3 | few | AISEDQGSTDTQY
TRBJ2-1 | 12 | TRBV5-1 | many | ASSLGQAPNEQF
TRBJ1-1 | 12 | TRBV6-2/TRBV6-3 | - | ASSYLVANTEAF
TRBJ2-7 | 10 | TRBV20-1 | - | SARRTGREQY